The next 10 T cell receptor beta chains were all read from a single sample in a study of blood T cell repertoires in COVID-19. TCRdb's copy holds only in-frame clones and misses some; the assay was immunoSEQ multiplex PCR. This repertoire shows over 50,000 clones, 91% found once; its top ten account for about 6%. The specimen sequenced was peripheral blood. These receptors all stem from a man over 45 with active COVID-19.

The V call is TRBV6-4, the J call TRBJ2-1; tentatively, D is TRBD1 (6 bases). The CDR3 has 15 residues. The V end lost 4 bases, the J end lost 10 bases, and 20 bases lay between the germline ends. Germline loops: CDR1 MRHNA, CDR2 SNTAGT. The CDR3 loop is CASSADVGGTSEQFF. The CDR3 DNA reads TGTGCCAGCAGTGCGGACGTAGGGGGAACGAGCGAGCAGTTCTTC.

The rearrangement uses TRBV7-2 and TRBJ2-1; 7 positions agree with TRBD2. The CDR3 length is 16 residues. Trimming took 4 bases from V and 5 from J; bases not matched to a gene: 11. In germline, CDR1 is SGHTA, CDR2 FQGNSA. CDR3: CASSSITAGVHNEQFF. CDR3 coding DNA: TGTGCCAGCAGCTCAATTACCGCGGGAGTACACAATGAGCAGTTCTTC.

This chain connects TRBV5-1 to TRBJ1-1; possible D gene TRBD1, 6 bases. V was clipped by 4 bases and J by 5 bases, with 18 bases between them. The CDR3 contains 15 residues. Germline CDR1 SGHRS, CDR2 YFSETQ. As DNA, the CDR3 is TGCGCCAGCAGCGACGTGGGGGGGCCGAGTACTGAAGCTTTCTTT. It yields the protein CASSDVGGPSTEAFF.

DNA of the CDR3: TGTGCCAGCAGTGAAACTTTCCTTCCGGGGAGGGAGACCCAGTACTTC. Its protein product is CASSETFLPGRETQYF. The chain couples TRBV6-1 to TRBJ2-5, with a possible D match to TRBD2 (6 bases). The CDR3 has 16 residues. The germline V and J ends were trimmed by 2 bases and 5 bases, with 18 bases remaining between them. Germline loops: CDR1 MNHNS, CDR2 SASEGT.

V is TRBV6-6 and J is TRBJ2-7; a possible D gene is TRBD2 (5 bases). V was trimmed by 6 bases and J by 4 bases, leaving 13 bases between them. Per germline, CDR1 MNHNY and CDR2 SVGAGI (reference sequence). The CDR3 covers 13 residues. The CDR3 sequence: CASRAGRGYEQYF. The DNA of the CDR3 is TGTGCCAGCAGGGCGGGTCGCGGTTACGAGCAGTACTTC.

The gene calls are TRBV27 and TRBJ1-2; maybe TRBD1 (6 bases). V was shortened by 3 bases and J by 2 bases, with 22 bases between the two germline ends. The CDR3 runs to 18 residues. Germline-derived CDR1 and CDR2 are MNHEY and SMNVEV (reference sequence). CDR3 sequence reads: CASSFLRGTGTKNYGYTF. The CDR3 region has the DNA TGTGCCAGCAGTTTCCTCCGAGGAACAGGGACAAAAAACTATGGCTACACCTTC.

The chain employs TRBV30 and TRBJ2-7, with 8 bases lining up with TRBD2. The length of the CDR3 is 15 residues. The germline V gene has CDR1 GTSNPN and CDR2 SVGIG (reference sequence). V was pared by 5 bases and J by 0 bases, with 9 bases of the junction left unmatched. CDR3 DNA: TGTGCCTGGGGTGGCGGGAGGTACAGCTCCTACGAGCAGTACTTC. Protein: CAWGGGRYSSYEQYF.

The chain is built from TRBV29-1 and TRBJ2-7; 10 nucleotides line up with TRBD2. Germline V gene sequence: CDR1 SQVTM, CDR2 ANQGSEA. This CDR3 comprises 13 residues. V gave up 3 bases and J gave up 5 bases; unmatched junction bases: 4. CDR3 residues: CSVDGAGGNEQYF. CDR3 in DNA: TGCAGCGTTGACGGAGCGGGGGGGAACGAGCAGTACTTC.

This sequence joins TRBV11-2 and TRBJ2-1, with 13 bases identical to TRBD2. In germline, CDR1 is SGHAT, CDR2 FQNNGV. The CDR3 contains 15 residues. After removal of 5 bases from V and 7 bases from J, the junction contained 5 bases not matched to a gene. CDR3 loop: CASSILAGGANEQFF. The DNA of the CDR3 is TGTGCCAGCAGCATACTAGCGGGGGGGGCGAATGAGCAGTTCTTC.

The chain combines TRBV7-2 with TRBJ1-2; TRBD1 matches 8 bases. Germline trimming cut 2 bases from V and 7 bases from J; bases unmatched to any gene: 3. CDR1 and CDR2 (germline): SGHTA, FQGNSA. The CDR3 contains 13 residues. This chain's CDR3 is CASSLTGGGGYTF. The DNA for the CDR3 is TGTGCCAGCAGCTTAACAGGGGGTGGTGGCTACACCTTC.